The clone carrying this TCR beta chain occurred a few times. As yet, its antigen is unknown. Diagnosis relied on clinical symptoms, serum thyroxine and TRAb, thyroid ultrasound and orbital computed tomography. The CDR3 covers 13 residues. V lost 3 bases to trimming and J lost 4 bases, with 9 bases between them. Germline V gene data show CDR1 as SGHTA and CDR2 as FQGNSA. The source material, RNA transcripts, was used to amplify TCR beta CDR3 regions. HTBI primers were employed in a first-round RT-PCR of the TCR CDR3. TCRdb reanalysed the multiplex PCR reads using MiXCR and keeps one entry per CDR3 protein. The sample lists some 460,000 distinct CDR3 sequences; around 14% were seen once. This record comes from a study of T cells in Graves' hyperthyroidism and ophthalmopathy. Findings of the study overall: Most clonotypes that expanded in the thyroid above 0.001 also showed up in blood.

This clonotype was obtained from a woman between 18 and 29 years old with Graves' hyperthyroidism. This chain uses TRBV7-2 with TRBJ1-2; no clear D. Sequenced sample: blood. The CDR3 region is CASSFGRVYGYTF. DNA for the CDR3: TGTGCCAGCAGCTTCGGGCGTGTCTATGGCTACACCTTC.